Following are 5 T cell receptor beta chains from one sample sequenced in a study of early T cells in non-severe SARS-CoV-2 infection. TCRdb re-called the 5' RACE reads through MiXCR, storing one row per CDR3 protein. The sample consists of under 100,000 distinct CDR3 sequences, approximately 14% of them appearing once. Sample: whole blood. Receptor source: an adult who was a healthcare worker with PCR-confirmed SARS-CoV-2 infection or an uninfected control (not recorded which).

Only a few counts were recorded for this clonotype. The chain couples TRBV6-5 to TRBJ2-7; 8 bases agree with TRBD1. The V and J ends lost 5 bases and 6 bases, in that order; junction bases with no gene match: 12. CDR3 length equals 15 residues. CDR1 MNHEY and CDR2 SVGAGI come from the germline V gene. CDR3 DNA: TGTGCCAGCAGTAGACGACAGGGGCTCCGGATCGAGCAGTACTTC. Amino acids: CASSRRQGLRIEQYF.

There are many counts of this clonotype. The chain employs TRBV5-1 and TRBJ1-6; D call uncertain. Per the germline V gene, CDR1 is SGHRS and CDR2 is YFSETQ. There are 15 residues in the CDR3. Trimming left V 3 bases short and J 6 bases short, with 13 bases between. As DNA, the CDR3 is TGCGCCAGCAGCTCGACCTTAATCGGTAATTCACCCCTCCACTTT. This translates into CASSSTLIGNSPLHF.

In its sample, this clonotype was seen a few times. The chain recombines TRBV18 with TRBJ2-5; weak D call: TRBD2 (6 bases). Germline CDR1 KGHSH, CDR2 LQKENI. The CDR3 contains 14 residues. V shed 9 bases and J shed 5 bases, with 19 bases lying between them. CDR3 DNA: TGTGCCAGTTCGACTAGTCCGGAGTGGGAGACCCAGTACTTC. Its protein product is CASSTSPEWETQYF.

This clonotype was counted between two and nine times. The chain couples TRBV20-1 to TRBJ2-3; 11 positions agree with TRBD2. Germline CDR1 reads DFQATT; CDR2 reads SNEGSKA (reference sequence). This CDR3 contains 15 residues. V shed 3 bases, J shed 3 bases, and the junction held 5 bases outside the gene matches. The CDR3 sequence is CSARVSGGATDTQYF. The CDR3 coding sequence is TGCAGTGCTAGGGTTAGCGGGGGGGCAACAGATACGCAGTATTTT.

This clonotype appeared many times. V is TRBV10-2 and J is TRBJ2-1; TRBD2 matches 12 bases. This CDR3 spans 13 amino acids. V dropped 8 bases and J dropped 9; count of bases not matched to a gene: 5. In germline, CDR1 is WSHSY, CDR2 SAAADI. The CDR3, as DNA: TGCGCCAGCTTCCTAGCGGGGGGGCCTGAGCAGTTCTTC. Amino acids: CASFLAGGPEQFF.